Given below is one TCR beta chain in context. What it binds is unknown. The PCR employed 60 Vbeta primers together with 13 Jbeta primers. Sequencing used immunoSEQ multiplex PCR; TCRdb keeps in-frame clones, though not all of them. This table has more than 90,000 clones, over 60% appearing once. This entry belongs to a study of cytomegalovirus exposure and HLA in healthy donors. CDR3 length equals 14 residues. Germline CDR1 and CDR2: LNHDA and SQIVND (reference sequence). V was cut by 5 bases and J by 6 bases, with 13 bases left in between. Study results and limitations: The listing of 150 to 200 TCR beta chains classed them as cytomegalovirus-associated.

The sample was PBMCs. The chain employs TRBV19 and TRBJ1-4, with D possibly being TRBD1 (6 bases). The source of this sequence is a man aged 30-40 years in good health and CMV-seropositive. The CDR3 nucleotides read TGTGCCAGTAGTCAGGGGACGGTTGATGAAAAACTGTTTTTT. This sequence encodes CASSQGTVDEKLFF. The complete variable domain, with remaining parts taken from reference TRBV19 and TRBJ1-4, reads DGGITQSPKYLFRKEGQNVTLSCEQNLNHDAMYWYRQDPGQGLRLIYYSQIVNDFQKGDIAEGYSVSREKKESFPLTVTSAQKNPTAFYLCASSQGTVDEKLFFGSGTQLSVL.